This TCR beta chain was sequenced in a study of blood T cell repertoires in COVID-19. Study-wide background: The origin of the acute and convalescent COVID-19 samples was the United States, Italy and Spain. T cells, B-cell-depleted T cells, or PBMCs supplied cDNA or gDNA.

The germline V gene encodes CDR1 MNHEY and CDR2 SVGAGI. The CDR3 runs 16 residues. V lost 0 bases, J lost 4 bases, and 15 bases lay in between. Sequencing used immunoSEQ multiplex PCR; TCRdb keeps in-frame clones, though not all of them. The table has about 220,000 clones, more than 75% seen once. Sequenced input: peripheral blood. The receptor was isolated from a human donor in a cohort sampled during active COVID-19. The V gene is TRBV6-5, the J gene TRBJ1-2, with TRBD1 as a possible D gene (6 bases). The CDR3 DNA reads TGTGCCAGCAGTTACTCGATGGGGGCGCATCCCTATGGCTACACCTTC. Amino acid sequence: CASSYSMGAHPYGYTF.